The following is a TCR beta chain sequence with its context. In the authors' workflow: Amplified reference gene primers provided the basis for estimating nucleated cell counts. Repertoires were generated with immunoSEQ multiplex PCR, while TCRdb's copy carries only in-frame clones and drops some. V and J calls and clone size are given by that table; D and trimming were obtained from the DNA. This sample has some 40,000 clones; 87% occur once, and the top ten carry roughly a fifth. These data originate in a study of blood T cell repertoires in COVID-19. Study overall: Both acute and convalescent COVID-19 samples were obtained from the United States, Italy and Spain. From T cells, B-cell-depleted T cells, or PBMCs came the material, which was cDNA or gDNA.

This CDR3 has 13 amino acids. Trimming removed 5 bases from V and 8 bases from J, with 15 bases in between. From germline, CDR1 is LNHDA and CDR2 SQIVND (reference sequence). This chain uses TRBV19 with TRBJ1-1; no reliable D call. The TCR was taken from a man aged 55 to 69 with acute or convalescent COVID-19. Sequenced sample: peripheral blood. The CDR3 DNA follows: TGTGCCAGTAGTCGTAACAAGATTACAGAAGCTTTCTTT. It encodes CASSRNKITEAFF.